A selection of T cell receptor beta chains follows, all from one sample in a study of blood T cells in healthy people across ages. Via MiXCR, TCRdb re-called the 5' RACE reads, giving one row per CDR3 protein. The sample includes 630,000 or so distinct CDR3 sequences, about 30% seen only once; the top ten take approximately 15%. The sample taken for sequencing was blood. The receptors come from an elderly woman in good health. The CDR3 runs from the conserved cysteine through the conserved F or W. Fields, in order: D gene, V gene, J gene, clone size, CDR3 protein, CDR3 DNA. D genes are given only for firm matches. Size is stated for part of the rows, as once, few or many counts, or as a class when the clone is expanded.

>NA|TRBV6-6|TRBJ2-1|NA
CASTIDGVYNEQFF
TGTGCCAGCACAATCGATGGGGTTTACAATGAGCAGTTCTTC
>NA|TRBV24-1|TRBJ2-1|many
CATSDRTSWRREQFF
TGTGCCACCAGTGATAGGACATCCTGGCGGAGGGAGCAGTTCTTC
>TRBD2|TRBV9|TRBJ2-3|few
CASSVGALSGGPTDTQYF
TGTGCCAGCAGCGTAGGGGCCCTGAGCGGGGGGCCCACAGATACGCAGTATTTT
>TRBD1|TRBV2|TRBJ1-4|NA
CASSAPTGTREKLFF
TGTGCCAGCAGTGCGCCGACAGGGACCCGTGAAAAACTGTTTTTT
>TRBD1|TRBV7-8|TRBJ2-2|NA
CASKQGAGDTGELFF
TGTGCCAGCAAACAGGGGGCGGGAGACACCGGGGAGCTGTTTTTT
>NA|TRBV9|TRBJ2-3|NA
CASSVSTGFTDTQYF
TGTGCCAGCAGCGTATCGACCGGGTTCACAGATACGCAGTATTTT
>NA|TRBV20-1|TRBJ2-3|many
CSAVGLATTDTQYF
TGCAGTGCTGTTGGGCTAGCGACCACAGATACGCAGTATTTT
>TRBD2|TRBV7-3|TRBJ2-1|many
CASSSLAGAYNEQFF
TGTGCCAGCAGCTCCCTAGCGGGGGCCTACAATGAGCAGTTCTTC
>TRBD2|TRBV20-1|TRBJ2-7|many
CSARVSSGGAYEQYF
TGCAGTGCTAGAGTTTCGAGCGGGGGCGCCTACGAGCAGTACTTC
>NA|TRBV20-1|TRBJ2-7|many
CSAGIGSSYEQYF
TGCAGTGCTGGCATTGGGAGCTCCTACGAGCAGTACTTC
>TRBD2|TRBV5-1|TRBJ2-1|many
CASQSGGAPVKNEQFF
TGCGCCAGCCAATCGGGGGGGGCGCCTGTTAAGAATGAGCAGTTCTTC
>NA|TRBV4-2|TRBJ1-3|few
CASSQDLAGRVSGNTIYF
TGTGCCAGCAGCCAAGATCTCGCAGGGAGAGTTTCTGGAAACACCATATATTTT
>TRBD1|TRBV20-1|TRBJ2-5|many
CSALVGTGQETQYF
TGCAGTGCCCTAGTCGGGACAGGTCAAGAGACCCAGTACTTC
>NA|TRBV5-6|TRBJ2-7|NA
CANSLGSYEQYF
TGTGCCAACAGCTTGGGCTCCTACGAGCAGTACTTC
>NA|TRBV28|TRBJ1-1|few
CASNPSRGLNTEAFF
TGTGCCAGCAACCCCTCGAGGGGCCTGAACACTGAAGCTTTCTTT
>TRBD2|TRBV24-1|TRBJ2-2|few
CATSEWTSSGTGELFF
TGTGCCACCAGTGAATGGACTAGTTCGGGCACCGGGGAGCTGTTTTTT
>NA|TRBV23-1|TRBJ2-7|NA
CASSQESRPHEQYF
TGCGCCAGCAGTCAAGAGTCCCGGCCCCACGAGCAGTACTTC
>TRBD1|TRBV20-1|TRBJ1-5|few
CSARTDRAQPQHF
TGCAGTGCTAGGACGGACAGGGCTCAGCCCCAGCATTTT
>NA|TRBV12-3/TRBV12-4|TRBJ2-5|NA
CASGRLKTQYF
TGTGCCAGCGGTAGGCTTAAGACCCAGTACTTC
>NA|TRBV20-1|TRBJ1-4|many
CSAQQGTNEKLFF
TGCAGTGCTCAACAGGGAACTAATGAAAAACTGTTTTTT